This T cell receptor beta chain emerged from a study of OX40 agonist ivuxolimab in advanced cancers. Only in-frame clones appear in the TCRdb table, and some are missing; sequencing was by immunoSEQ multiplex PCR. The data contain 95,000 to 100,000 clones, 85% to 95% of them seen just once; the ten biggest clones take up roughly 0.27%. From germline, CDR1 is SGDLS and CDR2 YYNGEE. V lost 2 bases to trimming and J lost 2 bases, with 6 bases between them. CDR3 length equals 13 residues. The rearrangement uses TRBV9 and TRBJ2-3; D unresolved. This sequence was found in an adult with an advanced solid tumor such as melanoma, head and neck, liver or kidney cancer. The sample consisted of CD4+ or CD8+ T cells sorted from blood, taken in a trial of the OX40 agonist ivuxolimab. The CDR3 nucleotides are TGTGCCAGCAGCGTGGGTTTCACAGATACGCAGTATTTT. This gives the protein CASSVGFTDTQYF.